Described below is a single T cell receptor beta chain sequence and its context. The record originates from a study of siplizumab effects on memory and regulatory T cells. Per the germline V gene, CDR1 is LNHDA and CDR2 is SQIVND (reference sequence). V shed 6 bases and J 12 bases; nucleotides not matched to a gene: 10. There are 12 residues in the CDR3. Measured with immunoSEQ multiplex PCR; TCRdb has only the in-frame clones, and not every one. The top ten hold about 1.8% of the sample, which has under 150,000 clones, around 94% seen once. The receptor's source is a human donor in good health. Sequenced material: non-Treg CD4+ T cells sorted from blood. The chain links TRBV19 to TRBJ2-7; TRBD1 matches 8 bases. CDR3 protein: CASSTRTGTAYF. For the CDR3, the DNA is TGTGCCAGTAGCACTCGGACAGGGACGGCGTACTTC.